Here is one T cell receptor beta chain with its context. This entry comes from a study of blood T cell repertoires in COVID-19. Study overall: The samples span acute and convalescent COVID-19 from the United States, Italy and Spain.

Losses at the gene ends were 6 bases for V and 4 bases for J; bases not matched to a gene: 6. This CDR3 contains 14 residues. The germline V gene has CDR1 MNHEY and CDR2 SVGAGI. Here immunoSEQ multiplex PCR was the method, and the copy in TCRdb shows in-frame clones only, minus some. The data hold more than 100,000 clones, with 88% observed a single time. The TCR was taken from a man between 70 and 80 years old with active COVID-19. The sequenced sample consisted of peripheral blood. V and J are TRBV6-5 and TRBJ2-5; 9 bases match TRBD1. CDR3 in amino acids: CASSLTGGRETQYF. For the CDR3, the DNA is TGTGCCAGCAGCCTCACAGGGGGCCGAGAGACCCAGTACTTC.